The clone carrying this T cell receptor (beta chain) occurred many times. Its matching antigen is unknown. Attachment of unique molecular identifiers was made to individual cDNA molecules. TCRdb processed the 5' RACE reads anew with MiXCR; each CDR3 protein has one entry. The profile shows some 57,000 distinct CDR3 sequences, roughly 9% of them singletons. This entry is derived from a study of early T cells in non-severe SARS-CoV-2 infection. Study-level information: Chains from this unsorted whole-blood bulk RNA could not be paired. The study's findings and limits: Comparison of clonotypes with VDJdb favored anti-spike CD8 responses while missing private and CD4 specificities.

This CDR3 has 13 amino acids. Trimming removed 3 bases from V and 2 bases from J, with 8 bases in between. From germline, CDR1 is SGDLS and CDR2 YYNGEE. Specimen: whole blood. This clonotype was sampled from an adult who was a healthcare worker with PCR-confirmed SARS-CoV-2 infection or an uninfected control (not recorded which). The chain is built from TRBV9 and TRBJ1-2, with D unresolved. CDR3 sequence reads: CASSAAGNYGYTF. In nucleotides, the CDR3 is TGTGCCAGCAGCGCCGCGGGGAACTATGGCTACACCTTC.